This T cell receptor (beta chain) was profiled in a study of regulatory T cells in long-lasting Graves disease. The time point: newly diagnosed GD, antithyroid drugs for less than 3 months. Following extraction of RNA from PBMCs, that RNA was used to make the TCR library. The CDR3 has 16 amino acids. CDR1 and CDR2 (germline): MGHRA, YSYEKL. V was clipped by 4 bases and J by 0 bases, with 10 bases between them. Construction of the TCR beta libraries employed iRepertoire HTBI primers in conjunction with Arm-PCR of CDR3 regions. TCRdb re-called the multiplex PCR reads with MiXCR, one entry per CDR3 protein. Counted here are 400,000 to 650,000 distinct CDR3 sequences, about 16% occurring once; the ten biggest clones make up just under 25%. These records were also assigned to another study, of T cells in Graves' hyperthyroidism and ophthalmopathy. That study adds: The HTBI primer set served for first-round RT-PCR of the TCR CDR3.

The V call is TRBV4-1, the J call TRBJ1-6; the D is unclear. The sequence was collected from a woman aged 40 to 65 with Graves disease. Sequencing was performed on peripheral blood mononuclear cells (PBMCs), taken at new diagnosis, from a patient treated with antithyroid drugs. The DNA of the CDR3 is TGCGCCAGCAGCCCCGCGGTTCTCTCCTATAATTCACCCCTCCACTTT. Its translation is CASSPAVLSYNSPLHF.